The entry below gives a single T cell receptor beta chain sequence along with its context. The entry originates in a study of siplizumab effects on memory and regulatory T cells. The data were produced by immunoSEQ multiplex PCR, yet TCRdb's version contains in-frame clones alone and is incomplete. The table has over 100,000 clones, roughly 93% seen once. With 4 bases clipped from V and 1 base from J, the junction kept 11 bases outside the gene matches. CDR3 size: 17 residues. Germline V gene lookup returns CDR1 LNHNV and CDR2 YYDKDF (reference sequence). The chain recombines TRBV15 with TRBJ1-2, with 8 bases matching TRBD1. This receptor was identified in a human donor in good health. Sequenced: Tregs sorted from blood. CDR3 nucleotide sequence: TGTGCCACCAGCACAGTACAGGGGGACTTGGGTAACTATGGCTACACCTTC. It yields the protein CATSTVQGDLGNYGYTF.